The TCR beta chain under discussion was sequenced for a study of blood T cell repertoires in COVID-19. Study-level background: The United States, Italy and Spain were the sources of the acute and convalescent COVID-19 samples. T cells, B-cell-depleted T cells, or PBMCs provided the cDNA or gDNA that served as material.

Original data processing: Amplification of reference gene primers was used by the study to estimate nucleated cell counts. Sequenced by immunoSEQ multiplex PCR; TCRdb stores in-frame clones only, minus some. V and J calls and clone size are those listed in that table; D and trimming were worked out from the DNA. This table holds roughly 120,000 clones, approximately 87% found once. V dropped 4 bases and J dropped 0; count of bases not matched to a gene: 10. Germline CDR1 and CDR2: ENHRY and SYGVKD. The CDR3 is made up of 17 amino acids. Input material: peripheral blood. The chain couples TRBV10-3 to TRBJ2-7; 9 bases line up with TRBD2. The source of this sequence is a woman between 50 and 59 years old with acute or convalescent COVID-19. The CDR3 DNA reads as TGTGCCATCAGTGGACTAGCGGAGACGGGGGGCTCCTACGAGCAGTACTTC. Translating it yields CAISGLAETGGSYEQYF.